This T cell receptor (beta chain) is from a study of T cells in Graves' hyperthyroidism and ophthalmopathy. The CDR3 is 14 residues long. Germline V lookup: CDR1 SGHKS, CDR2 YYEKEE (reference sequence). Between the trimmed V and J ends, which lost 4 bases and 2 bases, there was a span of 13 bases. General study findings and limits: Also found in blood were most expanded thyroid clonotypes above 0.001.

RNA transcripts yielded amplified TCR beta CDR3 regions. The study used the HTBI primer set for a first-round RT-PCR of the TCR CDR3. Each CDR3 protein gets one entry after TCRdb re-called the multiplex PCR reads with MiXCR. The table lists under 250,000 distinct CDR3 sequences, around 24% of them singletons. A remark on this clonotype: Its antigen remains unknown.

The chain recombines TRBV5-5 with TRBJ2-7, with D unclear. This receptor was obtained from a woman between 40 and 55 years old with Graves' ophthalmopathy. The specimen was blood. CDR3 region: CASSPPVGPYEQYF. The CDR3 DNA reads as TGTGCCAGCAGCCCTCCGGTCGGACCCTACGAGCAGTACTTC.